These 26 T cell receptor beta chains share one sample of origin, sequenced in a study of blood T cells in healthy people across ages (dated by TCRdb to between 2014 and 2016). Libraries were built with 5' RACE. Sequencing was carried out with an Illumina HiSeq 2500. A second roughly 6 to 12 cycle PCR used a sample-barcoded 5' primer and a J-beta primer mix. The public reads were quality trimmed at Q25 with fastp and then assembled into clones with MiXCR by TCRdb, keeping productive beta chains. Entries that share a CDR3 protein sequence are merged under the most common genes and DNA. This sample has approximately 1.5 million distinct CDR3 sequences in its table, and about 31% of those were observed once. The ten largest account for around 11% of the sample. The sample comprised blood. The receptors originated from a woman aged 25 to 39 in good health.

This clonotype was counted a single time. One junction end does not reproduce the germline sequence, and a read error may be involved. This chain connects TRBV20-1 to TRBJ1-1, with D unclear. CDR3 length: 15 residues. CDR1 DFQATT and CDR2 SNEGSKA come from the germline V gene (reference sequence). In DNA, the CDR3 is TGCAGCGCTAGGAGAGTAGGTGGGGTCCTACCTGAAGCTTTCTTT. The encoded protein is CSARRVGGVLPEAFF.

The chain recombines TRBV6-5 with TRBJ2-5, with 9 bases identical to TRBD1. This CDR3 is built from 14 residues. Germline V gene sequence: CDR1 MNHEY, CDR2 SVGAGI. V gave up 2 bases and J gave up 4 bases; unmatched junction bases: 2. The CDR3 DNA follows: TGTGCCAGCAGTTACACGGGACAGGGAGAGACCCAGTACTTC. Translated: CASSYTGQGETQYF.

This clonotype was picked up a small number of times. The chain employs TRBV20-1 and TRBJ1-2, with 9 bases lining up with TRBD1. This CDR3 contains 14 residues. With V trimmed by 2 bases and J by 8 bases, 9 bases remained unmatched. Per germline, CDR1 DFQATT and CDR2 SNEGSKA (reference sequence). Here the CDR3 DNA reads TGCAGTGCTAGACCCATCGGGACAGGGATAGGCTACACCTTC. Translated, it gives CSARPIGTGIGYTF.

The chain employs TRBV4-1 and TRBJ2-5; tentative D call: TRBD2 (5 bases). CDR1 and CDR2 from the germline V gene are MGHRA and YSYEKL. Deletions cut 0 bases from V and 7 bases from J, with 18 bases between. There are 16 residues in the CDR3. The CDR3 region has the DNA TGCGCCAGCAGCCAAGAAGAGGGTCTATTGCTTGTGACCCAGTACTTC. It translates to CASSQEEGLLLVTQYF.

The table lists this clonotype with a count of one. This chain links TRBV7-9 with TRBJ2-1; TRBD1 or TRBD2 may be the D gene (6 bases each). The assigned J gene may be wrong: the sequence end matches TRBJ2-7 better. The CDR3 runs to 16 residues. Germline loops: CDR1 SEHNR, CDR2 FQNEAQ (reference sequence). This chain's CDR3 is CASSELSGDNYNEQYF. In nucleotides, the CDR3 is TGTGCCAGCAGCGAATTGTCGGGGGACAACTACAATGAGCAGTACTTC.

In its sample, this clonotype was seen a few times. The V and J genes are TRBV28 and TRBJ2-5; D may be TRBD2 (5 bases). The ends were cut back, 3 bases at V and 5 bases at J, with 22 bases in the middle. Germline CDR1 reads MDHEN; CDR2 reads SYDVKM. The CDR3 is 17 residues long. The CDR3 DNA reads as TGTGCCAGCAGTTTCTCCCTTACAGCTTCCCGGGGTGAGACCCAGTACTTC. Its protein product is CASSFSLTASRGETQYF.

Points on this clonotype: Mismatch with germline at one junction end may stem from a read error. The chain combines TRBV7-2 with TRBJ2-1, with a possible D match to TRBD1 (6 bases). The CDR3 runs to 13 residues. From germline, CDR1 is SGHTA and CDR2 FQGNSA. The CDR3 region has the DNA TGTGCCGGCAGCTCCCAGGGGTTAAATGAGCAGTTCTTC. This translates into CAGSSQGLNEQFF.

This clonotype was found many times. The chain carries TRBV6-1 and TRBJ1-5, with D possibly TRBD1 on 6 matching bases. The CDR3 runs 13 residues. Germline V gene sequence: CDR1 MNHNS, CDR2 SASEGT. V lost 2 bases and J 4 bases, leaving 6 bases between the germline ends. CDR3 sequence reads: CASSEQGNQPQHF. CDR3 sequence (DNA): TGTGCCAGCAGTGAACAGGGGAATCAGCCCCAGCATTTT.

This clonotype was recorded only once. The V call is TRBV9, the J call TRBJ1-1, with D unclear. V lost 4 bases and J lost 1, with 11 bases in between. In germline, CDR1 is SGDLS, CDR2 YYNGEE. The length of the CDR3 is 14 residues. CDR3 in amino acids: CASSPNPANTEAFF. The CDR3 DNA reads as TGTGCCAGCAGCCCGAACCCAGCGAACACTGAAGCTTTCTTT. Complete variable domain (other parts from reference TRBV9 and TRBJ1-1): DSGVTQTPKHLITATGQRVTLRCSPRSGDLSVYWYQQSLDQGLQFLIQYYNGEERAKGNILERFSAQQFPDLHSELNLSSLELGDSALYFCASSPNPANTEAFFGQGTRLTVV.

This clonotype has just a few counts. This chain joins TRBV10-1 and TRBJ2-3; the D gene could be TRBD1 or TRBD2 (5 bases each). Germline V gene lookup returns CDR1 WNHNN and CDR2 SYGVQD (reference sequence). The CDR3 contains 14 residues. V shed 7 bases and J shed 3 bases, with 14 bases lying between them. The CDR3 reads CASKKGTDTDTQYF. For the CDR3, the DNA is TGCGCCAGCAAGAAAGGGACCGATACAGATACGCAGTATTTT.

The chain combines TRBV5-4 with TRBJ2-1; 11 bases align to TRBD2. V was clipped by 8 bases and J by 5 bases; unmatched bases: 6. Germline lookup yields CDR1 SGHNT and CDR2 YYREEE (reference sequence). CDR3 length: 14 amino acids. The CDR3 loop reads CASVAGGPHNEQFF. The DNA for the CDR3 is TGTGCCAGTGTAGCGGGGGGGCCCCACAATGAGCAGTTCTTC.

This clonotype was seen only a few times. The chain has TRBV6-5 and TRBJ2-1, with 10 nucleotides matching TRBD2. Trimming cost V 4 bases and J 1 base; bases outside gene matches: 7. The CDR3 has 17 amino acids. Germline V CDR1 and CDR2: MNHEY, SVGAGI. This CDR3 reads CASSLAGGRVSYNEQFF. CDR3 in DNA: TGTGCCAGCAGTTTAGCGGGAGGACGCGTTTCCTACAATGAGCAGTTCTTC.

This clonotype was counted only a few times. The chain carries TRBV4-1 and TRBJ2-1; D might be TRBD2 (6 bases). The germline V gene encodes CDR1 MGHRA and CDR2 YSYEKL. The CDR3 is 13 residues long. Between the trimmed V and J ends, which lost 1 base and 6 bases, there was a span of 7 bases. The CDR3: CASSQALANEQFF. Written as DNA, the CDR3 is TGCGCCAGCAGCCAAGCACTAGCCAATGAGCAGTTCTTC.

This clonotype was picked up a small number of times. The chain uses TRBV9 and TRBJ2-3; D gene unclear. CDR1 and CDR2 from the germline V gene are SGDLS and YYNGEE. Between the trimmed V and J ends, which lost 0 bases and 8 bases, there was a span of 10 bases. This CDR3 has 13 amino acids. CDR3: CASSVEVTSTQYF. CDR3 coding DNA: TGTGCCAGCAGCGTAGAGGTCACCAGTACGCAGTATTTT.

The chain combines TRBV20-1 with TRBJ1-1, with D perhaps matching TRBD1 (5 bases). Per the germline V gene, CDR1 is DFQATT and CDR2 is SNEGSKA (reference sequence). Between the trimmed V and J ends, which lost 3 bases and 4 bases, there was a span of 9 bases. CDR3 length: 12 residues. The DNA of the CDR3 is TGCAGTGCTAGCAGGGAAAGCACTGAAGCTTTCTTT. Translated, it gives CSASRESTEAFF.

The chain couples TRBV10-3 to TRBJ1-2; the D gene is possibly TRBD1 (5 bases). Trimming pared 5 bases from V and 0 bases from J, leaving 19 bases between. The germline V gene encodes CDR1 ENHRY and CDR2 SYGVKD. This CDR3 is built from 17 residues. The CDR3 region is CAISTDSPKDSNYGYTF. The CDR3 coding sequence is TGTGCCATCAGTACCGACAGTCCCAAAGATTCTAACTATGGCTACACCTTC.

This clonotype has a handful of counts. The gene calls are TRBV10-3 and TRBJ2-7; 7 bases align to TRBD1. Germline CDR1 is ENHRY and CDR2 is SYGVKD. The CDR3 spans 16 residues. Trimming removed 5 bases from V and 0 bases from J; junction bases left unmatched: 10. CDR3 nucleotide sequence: TGTGCCATCAGTAAAGTTGGACAGGAAAGCTCCTACGAGCAGTACTTC. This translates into CAISKVGQESSYEQYF.

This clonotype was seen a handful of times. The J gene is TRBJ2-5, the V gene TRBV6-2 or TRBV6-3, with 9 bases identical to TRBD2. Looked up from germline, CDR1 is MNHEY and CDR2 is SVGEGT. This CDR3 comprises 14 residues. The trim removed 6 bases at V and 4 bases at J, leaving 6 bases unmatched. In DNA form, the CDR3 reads TGTGCCAGCAGAAATGCGGGAGGGGTAGAGACCCAGTACTTC. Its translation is CASRNAGGVETQYF.

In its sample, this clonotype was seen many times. CDR3 amino acids: CASSYDEGGKNIQYF. In nucleotides, the CDR3 is TGTGCCAGCAGTTACGATGAGGGAGGCAAAAACATTCAGTACTTC. This rearrangement joins TRBV6-5 to TRBJ2-4; TRBD2 might be the D (6 bases). This CDR3 spans 15 amino acids. In germline, CDR1 is MNHEY, CDR2 SVGAGI. V was cut by 2 bases and J by 3 bases, with 11 bases left in between.

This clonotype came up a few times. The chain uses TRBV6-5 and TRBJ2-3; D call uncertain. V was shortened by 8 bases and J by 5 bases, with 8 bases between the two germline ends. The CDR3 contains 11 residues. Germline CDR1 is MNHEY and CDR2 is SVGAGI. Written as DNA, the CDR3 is TGTGCCAGCGGAAAGATAGATACGCAGTATTTT. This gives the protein CASGKIDTQYF.

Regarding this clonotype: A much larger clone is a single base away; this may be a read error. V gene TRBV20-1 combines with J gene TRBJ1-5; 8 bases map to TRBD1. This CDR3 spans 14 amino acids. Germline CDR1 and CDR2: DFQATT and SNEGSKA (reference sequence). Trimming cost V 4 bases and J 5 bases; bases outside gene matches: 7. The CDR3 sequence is CSAMADREYQPQHF. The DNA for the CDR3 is TGCAGTGCTATGGCGGACAGGGAATATCAGCCCCAGCATTTT.

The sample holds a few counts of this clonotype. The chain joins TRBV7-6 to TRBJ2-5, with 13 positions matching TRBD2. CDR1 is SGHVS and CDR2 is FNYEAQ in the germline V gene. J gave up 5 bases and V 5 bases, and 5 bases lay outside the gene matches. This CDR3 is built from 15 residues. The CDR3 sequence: CASSQTSGRRETQYF. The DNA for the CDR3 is TGTGCCAGCAGCCAGACTAGCGGGAGGAGGGAGACCCAGTACTTC.

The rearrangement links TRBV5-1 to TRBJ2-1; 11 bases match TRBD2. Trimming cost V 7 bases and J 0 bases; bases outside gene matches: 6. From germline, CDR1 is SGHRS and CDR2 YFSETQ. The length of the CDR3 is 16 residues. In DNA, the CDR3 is TGCGCCAGCCGACTAGCGGGACATAGCTCCTACAATGAGCAGTTCTTC. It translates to CASRLAGHSSYNEQFF.

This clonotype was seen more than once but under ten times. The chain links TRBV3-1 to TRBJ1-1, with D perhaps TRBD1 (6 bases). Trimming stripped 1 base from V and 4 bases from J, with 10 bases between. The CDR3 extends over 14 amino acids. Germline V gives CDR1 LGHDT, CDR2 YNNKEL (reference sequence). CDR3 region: CASSQGGGTTEAFF. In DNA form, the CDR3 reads TGTGCCAGCAGCCAAGGAGGGGGTACCACTGAAGCTTTCTTT.

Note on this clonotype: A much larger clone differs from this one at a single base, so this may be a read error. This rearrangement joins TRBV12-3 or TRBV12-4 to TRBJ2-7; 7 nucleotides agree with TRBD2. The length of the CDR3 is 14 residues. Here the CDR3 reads CASSPLGSGYGQYF. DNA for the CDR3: TGTGCCAGCAGTCCCCTGGGTAGCGGGTACGGGCAGTACTTC.

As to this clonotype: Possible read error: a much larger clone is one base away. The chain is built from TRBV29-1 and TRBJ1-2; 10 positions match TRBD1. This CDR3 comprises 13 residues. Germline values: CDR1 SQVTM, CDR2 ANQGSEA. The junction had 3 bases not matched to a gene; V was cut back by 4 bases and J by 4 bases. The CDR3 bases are TGCAGCGTTGGGGACAGGGGAATCTATGGCTACACCTTC. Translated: CSVGDRGIYGYTF.